The sequence of this T cell receptor (beta chain) was determined in a study of T cell responses to AZD1222 COVID-19 vaccine. Comments on this clone: What it recognizes is unknown.

Data came from immunoSEQ multiplex PCR; TCRdb stores just in-frame clones and leaves some out. Here the sample spans 83,000 or so clones, 88% being singletons. The CDR3 totals 15 residues. Germline CDR1 is MDHEN and CDR2 is SYDVKM. The J segment lost 4 bases and the V segment lost 6 bases, leaving 10 bases of the junction unmatched. General study results and limits: Researchers took repertoire samples only after the peak T cell response had come. Spike-specific TCR breadth and depth both grew after two AZD1222 doses. As reported, nearly half of all spike-specific TCRs target variant regions that are unmutated. Among vaccine-associated CD4 TCRs, coverage spanned spike, with dominance at 160-218 and 743-854.

Here the sequenced sample was peripheral blood, taken 28 days after the second AZD1222 dose. The chain is built from TRBV28 and TRBJ2-3; 7 bases are a match to TRBD2. The receptor was derived from an adult who received the AZD1222 COVID-19 vaccine. The CDR3 DNA sequence: TGTGCCAGCAGAGGTGAGCCGGGAGGAGCAGATACGCAGTATTTT. Protein sequence: CASRGEPGGADTQYF.